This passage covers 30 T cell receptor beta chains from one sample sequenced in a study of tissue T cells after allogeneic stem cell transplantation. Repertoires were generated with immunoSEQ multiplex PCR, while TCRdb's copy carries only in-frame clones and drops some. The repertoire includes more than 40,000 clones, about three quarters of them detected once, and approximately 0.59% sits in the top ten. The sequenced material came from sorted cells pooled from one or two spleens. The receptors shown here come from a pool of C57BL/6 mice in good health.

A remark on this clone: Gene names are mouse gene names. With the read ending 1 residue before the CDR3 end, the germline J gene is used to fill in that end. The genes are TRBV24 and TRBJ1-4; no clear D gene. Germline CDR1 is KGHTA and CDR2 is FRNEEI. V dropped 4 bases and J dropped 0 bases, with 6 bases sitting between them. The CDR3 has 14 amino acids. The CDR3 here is CASSRQFSNERLFF. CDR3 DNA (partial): TGTGCCAGCAGTCGACAATTTTCCAACGAAAGATTATTT.

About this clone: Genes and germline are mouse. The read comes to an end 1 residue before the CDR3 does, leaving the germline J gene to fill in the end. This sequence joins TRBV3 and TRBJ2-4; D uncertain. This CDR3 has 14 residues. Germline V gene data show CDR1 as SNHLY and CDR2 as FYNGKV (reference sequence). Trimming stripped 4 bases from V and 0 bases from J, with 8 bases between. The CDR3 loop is CASSSTSSQNTLYF. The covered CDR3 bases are TGTGCCAGCAGCTCGACATCTAGTCAAAACACCTTGTAC.

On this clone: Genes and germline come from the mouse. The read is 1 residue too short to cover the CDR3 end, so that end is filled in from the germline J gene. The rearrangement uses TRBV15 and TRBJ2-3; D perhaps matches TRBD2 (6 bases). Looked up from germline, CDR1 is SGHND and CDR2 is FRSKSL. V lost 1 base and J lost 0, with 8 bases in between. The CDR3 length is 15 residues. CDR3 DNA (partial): TGTGCCAGCAGTTTAGACTGGGCTAGTGCAGAAACGCTGTAT. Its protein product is CASSLDWASAETLY. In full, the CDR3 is CASSLDWASAETLYF.

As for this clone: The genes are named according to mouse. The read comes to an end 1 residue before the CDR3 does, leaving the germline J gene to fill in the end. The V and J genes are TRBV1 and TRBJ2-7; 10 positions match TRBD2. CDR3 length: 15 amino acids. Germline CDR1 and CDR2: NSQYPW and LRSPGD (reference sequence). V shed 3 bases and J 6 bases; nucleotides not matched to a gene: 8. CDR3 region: CTCSASPGGAFEQYF. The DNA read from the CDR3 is TGCACCTGCAGTGCCTCCCCTGGGGGGGCTTTTGAACAGTAC.

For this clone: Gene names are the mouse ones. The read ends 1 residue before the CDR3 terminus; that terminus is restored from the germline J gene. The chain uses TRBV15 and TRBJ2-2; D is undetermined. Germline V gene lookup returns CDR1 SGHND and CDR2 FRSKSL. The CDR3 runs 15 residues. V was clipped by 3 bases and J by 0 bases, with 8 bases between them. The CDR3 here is CASSFASANTGQLYF. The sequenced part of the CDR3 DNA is TGTGCCAGCAGTTTTGCCAGCGCAAACACCGGGCAGCTCTAC.

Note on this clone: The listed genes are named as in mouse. CDR3 loop: CASSAGHYNNQAPLF. The CDR3 bases that were read are TGTGCCAGCAGCGCGGGACATTATAACAACCAGGCTCCGCTT. V and J are TRBV4 and TRBJ1-5; D is perhaps TRBD1 (6 bases). The sequenced fragment ends 1 residue before the CDR3 boundary, so the rest is inferred from the germline J gene. The V end lost 5 bases, the J end lost 0 bases, and 11 bases lay between the germline ends. Germline V gene lookup returns CDR1 LGHDT and CDR2 YNNKQL (reference sequence). The CDR3 length is 15 residues.

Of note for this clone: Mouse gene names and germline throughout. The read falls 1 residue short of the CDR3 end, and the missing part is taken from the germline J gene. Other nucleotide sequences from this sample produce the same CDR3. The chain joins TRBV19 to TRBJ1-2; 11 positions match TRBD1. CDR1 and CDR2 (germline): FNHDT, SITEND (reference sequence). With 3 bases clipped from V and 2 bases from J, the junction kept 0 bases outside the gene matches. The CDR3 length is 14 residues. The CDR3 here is CASSRDRGNSDYTF. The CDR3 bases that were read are TGTGCCAGCAGTAGGGACAGGGGGAACTCCGACTACACC.

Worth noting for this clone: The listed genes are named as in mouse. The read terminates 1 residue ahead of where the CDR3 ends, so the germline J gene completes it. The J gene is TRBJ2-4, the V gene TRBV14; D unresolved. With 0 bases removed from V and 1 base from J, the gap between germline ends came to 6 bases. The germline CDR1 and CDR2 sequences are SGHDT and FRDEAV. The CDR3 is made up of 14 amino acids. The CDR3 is CASSFSGRQNTLYF. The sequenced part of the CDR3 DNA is TGTGCCAGCAGTTTCTCTGGCCGTCAAAACACCTTGTAC.

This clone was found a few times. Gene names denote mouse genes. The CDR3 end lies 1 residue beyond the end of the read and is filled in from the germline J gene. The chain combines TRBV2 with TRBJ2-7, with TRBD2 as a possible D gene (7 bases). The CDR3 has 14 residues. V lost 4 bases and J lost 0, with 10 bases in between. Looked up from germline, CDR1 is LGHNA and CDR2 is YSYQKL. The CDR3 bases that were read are TGTGCCAGCAGCCCGGGGGGCGCCTCCTATGAACAGTAC. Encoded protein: CASSPGGASYEQY. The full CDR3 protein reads CASSPGGASYEQYF.

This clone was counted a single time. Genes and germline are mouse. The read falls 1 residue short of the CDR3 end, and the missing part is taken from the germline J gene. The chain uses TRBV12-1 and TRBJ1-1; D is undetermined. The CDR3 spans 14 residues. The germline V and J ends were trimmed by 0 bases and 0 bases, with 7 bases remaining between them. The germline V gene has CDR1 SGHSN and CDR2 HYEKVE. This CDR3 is CASSLKGSNTEVFF. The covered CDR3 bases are TGTGCCAGCTCTCTCAAGGGATCAAACACAGAAGTCTTC.

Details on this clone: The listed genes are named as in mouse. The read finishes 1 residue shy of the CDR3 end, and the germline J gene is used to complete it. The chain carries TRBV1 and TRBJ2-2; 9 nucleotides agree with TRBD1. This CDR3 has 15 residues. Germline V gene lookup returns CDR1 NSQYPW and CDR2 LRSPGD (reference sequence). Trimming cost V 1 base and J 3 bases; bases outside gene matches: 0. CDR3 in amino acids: CTCSAGTGDTGQLYF. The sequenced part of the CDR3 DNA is TGCACCTGCAGTGCAGGGACAGGGGACACCGGGCAGCTCTAC. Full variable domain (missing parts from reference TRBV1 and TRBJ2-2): VTLLEQNPRWRLVPRGQAVNLRCILKNSQYPWMSWYQQDLQKQLQWLFTLRSPGDKEVKSLPGADYLATRVTDTELRLQVANMSQGRTLYCTCSAGTGDTGQLYFGEGSKLTVL.

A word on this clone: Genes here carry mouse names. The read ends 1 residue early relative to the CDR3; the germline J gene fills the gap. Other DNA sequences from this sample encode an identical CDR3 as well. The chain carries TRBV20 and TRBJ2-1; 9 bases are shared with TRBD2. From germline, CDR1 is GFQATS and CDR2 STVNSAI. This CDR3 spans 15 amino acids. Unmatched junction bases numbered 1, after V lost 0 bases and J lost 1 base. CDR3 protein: CGARDWGGNYAEQFF. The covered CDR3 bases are TGTGGTGCTAGGGACTGGGGGGGGAACTATGCTGAGCAGTTC. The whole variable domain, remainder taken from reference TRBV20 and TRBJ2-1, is GALVYQYPRRTICKSGTSMRMECQAVGFQATSVAWYRQSPQKTFELIALSTVNSAIKYEQNFTQEKFPISHPNLSFSSMTVLNAYLEDRGLYLCGARDWGGNYAEQFFGPGTRLTVL.

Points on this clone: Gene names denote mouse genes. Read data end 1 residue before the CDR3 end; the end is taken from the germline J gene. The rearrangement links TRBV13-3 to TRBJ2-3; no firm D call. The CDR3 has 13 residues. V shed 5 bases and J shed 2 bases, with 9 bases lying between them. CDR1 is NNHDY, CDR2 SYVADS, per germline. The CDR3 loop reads CASRPPDAETLYF. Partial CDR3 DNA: TGTGCCAGCAGGCCGCCAGATGCAGAAACGCTGTAT.

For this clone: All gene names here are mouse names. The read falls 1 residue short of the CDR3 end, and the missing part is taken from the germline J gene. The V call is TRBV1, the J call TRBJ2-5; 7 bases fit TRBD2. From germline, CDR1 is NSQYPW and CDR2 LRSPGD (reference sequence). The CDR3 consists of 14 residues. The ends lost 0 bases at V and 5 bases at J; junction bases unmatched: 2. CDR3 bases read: TGCACCTGCAGTGCAGATATGGGGGGAGACACCCAGTAC. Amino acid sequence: CTCSADMGGDTQY. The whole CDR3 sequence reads CTCSADMGGDTQYF. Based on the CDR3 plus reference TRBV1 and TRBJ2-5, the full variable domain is VTLLEQNPRWRLVPRGQAVNLRCILKNSQYPWMSWYQQDLQKQLQWLFTLRSPGDKEVKSLPGADYLATRVTDTELRLQVANMSQGRTLYCTCSADMGGDTQYFGPGTRLLVL.

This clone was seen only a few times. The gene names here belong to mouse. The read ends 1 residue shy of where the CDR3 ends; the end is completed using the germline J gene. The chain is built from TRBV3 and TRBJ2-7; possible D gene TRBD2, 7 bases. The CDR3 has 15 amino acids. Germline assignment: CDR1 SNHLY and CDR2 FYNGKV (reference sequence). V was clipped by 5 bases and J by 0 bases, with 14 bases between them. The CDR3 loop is CASSRKGGSSYEQYF. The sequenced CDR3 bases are TGTGCCAGCAGCCGGAAGGGGGGGAGCTCCTATGAACAGTAC.

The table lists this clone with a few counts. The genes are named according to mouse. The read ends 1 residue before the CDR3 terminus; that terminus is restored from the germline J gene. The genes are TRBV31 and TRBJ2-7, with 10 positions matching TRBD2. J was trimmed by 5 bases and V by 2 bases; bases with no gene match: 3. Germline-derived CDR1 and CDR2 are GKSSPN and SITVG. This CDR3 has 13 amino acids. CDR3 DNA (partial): TGTGCCTGGAGTTCTGGGGGGGCGAATGAACAGTAC. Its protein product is CAWSSGGANEQY. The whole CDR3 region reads CAWSSGGANEQYF.

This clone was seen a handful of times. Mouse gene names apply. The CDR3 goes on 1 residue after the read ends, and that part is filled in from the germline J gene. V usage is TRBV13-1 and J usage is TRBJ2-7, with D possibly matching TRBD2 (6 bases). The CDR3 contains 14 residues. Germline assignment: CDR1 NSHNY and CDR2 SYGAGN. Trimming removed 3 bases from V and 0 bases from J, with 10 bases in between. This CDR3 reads CASSAGGSSYEQYF. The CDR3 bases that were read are TGTGCCAGCAGTGCGGGGGGAAGCTCCTATGAACAGTAC.

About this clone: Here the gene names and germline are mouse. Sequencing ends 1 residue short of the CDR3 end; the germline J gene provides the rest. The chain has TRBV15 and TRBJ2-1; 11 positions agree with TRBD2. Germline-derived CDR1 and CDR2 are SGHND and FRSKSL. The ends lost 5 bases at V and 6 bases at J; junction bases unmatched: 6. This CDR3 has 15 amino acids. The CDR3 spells CASSLTGGALAEQFF. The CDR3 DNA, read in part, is TGTGCCAGCAGTCTCACTGGGGGGGCGCTTGCTGAGCAGTTC.

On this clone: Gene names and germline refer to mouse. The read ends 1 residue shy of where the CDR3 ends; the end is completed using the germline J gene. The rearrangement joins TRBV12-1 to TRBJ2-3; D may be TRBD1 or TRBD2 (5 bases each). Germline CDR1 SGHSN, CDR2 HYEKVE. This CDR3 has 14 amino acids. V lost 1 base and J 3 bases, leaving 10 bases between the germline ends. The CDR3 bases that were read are TGTGCCAGCTCTCTTCCGGGACGAGCAGAAACGCTGTAT. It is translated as CASSLPGRAETLY. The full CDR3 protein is CASSLPGRAETLYF.

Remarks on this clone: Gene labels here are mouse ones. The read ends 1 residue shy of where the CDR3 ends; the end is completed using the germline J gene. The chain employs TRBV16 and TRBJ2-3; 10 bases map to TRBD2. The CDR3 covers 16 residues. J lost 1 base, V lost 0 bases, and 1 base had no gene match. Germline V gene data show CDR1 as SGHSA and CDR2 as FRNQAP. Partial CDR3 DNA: TGTGCAAGCAGCTTAGAGGGGACTGGGGGTGCAGAAACGCTGTAT. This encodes CASSLEGTGGAETLY. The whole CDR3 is CASSLEGTGGAETLYF.

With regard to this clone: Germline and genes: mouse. CDR3 amino acids: CASSPWDSYTEVFF. The DNA read from the CDR3 is TGTGCCAGCAGCCCTTGGGACAGTTACACAGAAGTCTTC. The chain has TRBV5 and TRBJ1-1, with TRBD1 matching over 7 bases. Coverage ceases 1 residue before the CDR3 finishes, and the germline J gene fills in the end. V lost 4 bases, J lost 3 bases, and 5 bases stayed unmatched. The V gene's germline CDR1 is LGHNA and CDR2 YNLKQL (reference sequence). The CDR3 sequence is 14 residues long.

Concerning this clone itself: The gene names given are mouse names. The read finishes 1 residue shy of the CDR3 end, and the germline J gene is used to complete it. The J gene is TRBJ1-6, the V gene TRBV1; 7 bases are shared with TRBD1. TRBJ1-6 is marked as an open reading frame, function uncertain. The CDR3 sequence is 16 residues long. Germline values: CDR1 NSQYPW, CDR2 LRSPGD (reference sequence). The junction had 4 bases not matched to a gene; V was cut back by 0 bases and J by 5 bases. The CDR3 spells CTCSADPTGNNSPLYF. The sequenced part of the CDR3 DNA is TGCACCTGCAGTGCAGATCCGACAGGGAATAATTCGCCCCTCTAC.

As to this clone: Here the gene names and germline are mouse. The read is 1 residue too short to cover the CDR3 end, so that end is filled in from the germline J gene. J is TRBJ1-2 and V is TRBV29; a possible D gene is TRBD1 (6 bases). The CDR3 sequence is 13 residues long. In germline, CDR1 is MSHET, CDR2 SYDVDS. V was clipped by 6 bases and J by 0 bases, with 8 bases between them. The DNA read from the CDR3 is TGTGCTAGCAGAGGGACAACAAACTCCGACTACACC. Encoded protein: CASRGTTNSDYT. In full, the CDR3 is CASRGTTNSDYTF.

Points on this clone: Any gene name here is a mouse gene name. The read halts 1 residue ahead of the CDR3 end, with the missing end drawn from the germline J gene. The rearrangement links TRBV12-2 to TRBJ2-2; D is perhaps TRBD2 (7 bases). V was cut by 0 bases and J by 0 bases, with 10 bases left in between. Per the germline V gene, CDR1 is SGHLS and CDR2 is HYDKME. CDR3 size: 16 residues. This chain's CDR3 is CASSLDGGPNTGQLYF. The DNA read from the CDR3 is TGTGCCAGCTCTCTCGACGGGGGGCCAAACACCGGGCAGCTCTAC.

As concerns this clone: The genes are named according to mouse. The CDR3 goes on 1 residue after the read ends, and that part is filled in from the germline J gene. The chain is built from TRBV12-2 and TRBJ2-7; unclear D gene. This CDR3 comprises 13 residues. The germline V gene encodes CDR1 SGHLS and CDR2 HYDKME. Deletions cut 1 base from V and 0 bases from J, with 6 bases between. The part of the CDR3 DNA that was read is TGTGCCAGCTCTCTAGAGGTCTCCTATGAACAGTAC. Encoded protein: CASSLEVSYEQY. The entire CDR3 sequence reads CASSLEVSYEQYF.

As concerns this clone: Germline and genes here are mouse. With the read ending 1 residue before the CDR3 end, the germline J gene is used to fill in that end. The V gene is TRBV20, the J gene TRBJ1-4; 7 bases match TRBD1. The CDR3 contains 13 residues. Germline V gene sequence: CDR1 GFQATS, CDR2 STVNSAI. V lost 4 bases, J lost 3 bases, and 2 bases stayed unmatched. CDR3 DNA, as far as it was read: TGTGGTGCTACGACAGGGACCAACGAAAGATTATTT. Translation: CGATTGTNERLF. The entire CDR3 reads CGATTGTNERLFF.

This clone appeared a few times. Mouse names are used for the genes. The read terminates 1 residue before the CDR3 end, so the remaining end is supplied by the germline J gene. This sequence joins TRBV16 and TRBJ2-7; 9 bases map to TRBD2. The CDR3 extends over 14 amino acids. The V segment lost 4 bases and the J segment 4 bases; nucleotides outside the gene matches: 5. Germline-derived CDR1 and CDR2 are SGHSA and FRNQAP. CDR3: CASSSRLGAYEQYF. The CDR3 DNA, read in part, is TGTGCAAGCAGCTCCCGACTGGGGGCGTATGAACAGTAC.

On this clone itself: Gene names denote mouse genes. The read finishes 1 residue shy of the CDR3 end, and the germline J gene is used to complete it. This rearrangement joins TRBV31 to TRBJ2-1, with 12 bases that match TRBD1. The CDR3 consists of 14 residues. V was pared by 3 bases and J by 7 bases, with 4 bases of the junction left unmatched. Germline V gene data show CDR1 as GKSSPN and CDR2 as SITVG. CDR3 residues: CAWRGDRGRAEQFF. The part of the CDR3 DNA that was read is TGTGCCTGGAGGGGGGACAGGGGGCGGGCTGAGCAGTTC. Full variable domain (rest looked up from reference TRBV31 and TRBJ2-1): AQTIHQWPVAEIKAVGSPLSLGCTIKGKSSPNLYWYWQATGGTLQQLFYSITVGQVESVVQLNLSASRPKDDQFILSTEKLLLSHSGFYLCAWRGDRGRAEQFFGPGTRLTVL.

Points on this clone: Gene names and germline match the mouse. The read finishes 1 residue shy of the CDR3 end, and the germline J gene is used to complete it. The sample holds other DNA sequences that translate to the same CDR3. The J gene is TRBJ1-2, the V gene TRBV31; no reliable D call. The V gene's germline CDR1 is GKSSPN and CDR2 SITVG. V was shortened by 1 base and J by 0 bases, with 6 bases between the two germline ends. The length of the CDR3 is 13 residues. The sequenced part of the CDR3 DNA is TGTGCCTGGAGTCCTCATGCAAACTCCGACTACACC. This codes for CAWSPHANSDYT. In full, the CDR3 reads CAWSPHANSDYTF.

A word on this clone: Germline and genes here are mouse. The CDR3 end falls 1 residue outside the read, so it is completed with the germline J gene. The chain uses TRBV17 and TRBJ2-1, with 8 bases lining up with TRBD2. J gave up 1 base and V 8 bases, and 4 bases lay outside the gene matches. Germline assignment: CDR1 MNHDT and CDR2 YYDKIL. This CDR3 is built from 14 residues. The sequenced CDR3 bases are TGTGCTAGCTCGACTGGGGAGAACTATGCTGAGCAGTTC. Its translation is CASSTGENYAEQF. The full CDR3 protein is CASSTGENYAEQFF.